This T cell receptor (beta chain) comes out of a study of beta chain features in type 1 diabetes. Study results and caveats: Shorter TCRB CDR3s, moderately but significantly so, were found in Type 1 diabetes patients in all four CD4+ subsets. Diminished insertions and augmented deletions at VDJ junctions characterized type 1 diabetes patients. Compared to healthy donors, patients appeared to have naive, central memory and Treg TCRB repertoires that were more alike.

Sequenced material consisted of expressed TCRB transcripts (all of the isolated RNA was reverse transcribed). Here immunoSEQ multiplex PCR was the method, and the copy in TCRdb shows in-frame clones only, minus some. The table shows 310,000 or so clones, with roughly a tenth occurring only once. Approximately 110 mL of blood, on average, came from one heparinised draw per donor. Of note for this clone: Its antigen is currently unknown.

With 1 base removed from V and 0 bases from J, the gap between germline ends came to 13 bases. Germline values: CDR1 SGHNT, CDR2 YENEEA. The CDR3 contains 16 residues. The sequence was collected from a man aged 25 to 45 with type 1 diabetes. Specimen: central memory CD4+ T cells from blood. The rearrangement links TRBV11-3 to TRBJ2-7; D is perhaps TRBD2 (7 bases). The CDR3 loop reads CASSLAGGASSYEQYF. The DNA of the CDR3 is TGTGCCAGCAGCTTAGCTGGGGGGGCCTCCTCCTACGAGCAGTACTTC. The full variable domain, its missing parts supplied by reference TRBV11-3 and TRBJ2-7, is EAGVVQSPRYKIIEKKQPVAFWCNPISGHNTLYWYLQNLGQGPELLIRYENEEAVDDSQLPKDRFSAERLKGVDSTLKIQPAELGDSAVYLCASSLAGGASSYEQYFGPGTRLTVT.